These T cell receptor beta chains were read from a single sample in a study of metastatic and nonmetastatic thyroid tumors. TCRdb reprocessed the PCR reads using MiXCR. The data contain 35,000 to 50,000 clones, about a sixth of them singletons. The sequenced sample was tumor tissue. These receptor sequences come from a female donor with papillary thyroid cancer or a benign thyroid nodule (not recorded which). Some clones in this sample may be carry-over from other donors' samples. The CDR3 runs from the conserved cysteine through the conserved F or W. Each record gives: V gene, J gene, CDR3 protein.

TRBV5-6	TRBJ2-1	CASSLGSDEQFF
TRBV5-1	TRBJ1-1	CASSPLEGGTEAFF
TRBV6-1	TRBJ1-5	CASSQTGPGNQPQHF
TRBV7-9	TRBJ1-2	CASSLGVYVYTF
TRBV20-1	TRBJ2-1	CSARLLAGRGNEQFF
TRBV7-9	TRBJ2-3	CASSLGAFTDTQYF
TRBV7-8	TRBJ2-7	CASSFYPRTSSLYEQYF
TRBV28	TRBJ2-7	CASKGVFDTAYEQYF
TRBV6-5	TRBJ2-1	CASRNRGRGRNEQFF
TRBV28	TRBJ2-3	CASSSDRVPIDTQYF
TRBV4-2	TRBJ2-5	CASSLGPAGVTQYF
TRBV28	TRBJ2-7	CDSILTQTYEQYF
TRBV20-1	TRBJ1-5	CSAGRNNQPQHF
TRBV6-2/TRBV6-3	TRBJ1-5	CASSYSFSRDQPQHF
TRBV28	TRBJ1-5	CASSFPPNQPQHF
TRBV20-1	TRBJ1-2	CSARDLGENYGYTF
TRBV27	TRBJ1-2	CASRPTVVFGYTF
TRBV20-1	TRBJ2-5	CSARLGEETQYF
TRBV28	TRBJ2-4	CASSFGLGSVIQYF
TRBV20-1	TRBJ2-2	CSASATSGRTGELFF
TRBV7-8	TRBJ1-3	CASSFESSGNTIYF
TRBV4-2	TRBJ2-3	CASSQVQSTDTQYF
TRBV20-1	TRBJ2-2	CSASGPPKVAGGIGSGELFF
TRBV11-1	TRBJ1-1	CVSSSPAGGGNTEAFF
TRBV18	TRBJ2-7	CASSRLGGRYEQYF
TRBV7-2	TRBJ1-2	CVSTTPGLVGYTF
TRBV10-3	TRBJ2-5	CAISATSVLSTQYF
TRBV20-1	TRBJ2-7	CSARPQGPGLAYEQYF
TRBV19	TRBJ1-2	CASRRAGFYGYTF
TRBV30	TRBJ1-1	CAWSVDSLRASFF
TRBV30	TRBJ1-1	CAWSLQRHTEAFF
TRBV15	TRBJ2-1	CATSNDYKSSYNEQFF
TRBV28	TRBJ2-7	CASSSRSYEQYF
TRBV19	TRBJ1-3	CASRRDLVWGNTIYF
TRBV12-3/TRBV12-4	TRBJ1-5	CASSPGGWLNQPQHF